Below, 27 T cell receptor beta chains from the same sample are listed, as sequenced in a study of blood T cell repertoires in COVID-19. Profiling relied on immunoSEQ multiplex PCR, and the TCRdb table lists in-frame clones only, not all of them. Among fewer than 75,000 clones listed, approximately 79% were seen once. The sample consisted of peripheral blood. The receptor set was obtained from a man aged 60-69 years with acute or convalescent COVID-19.

This chain connects TRBV5-1 to TRBJ2-2, with D perhaps matching TRBD1 (6 bases). The CDR3 is 16 residues long. CDR1 is SGHRS, CDR2 YFSETQ, per germline. The V end lost 2 bases, the J end lost 1 base, and 12 bases lay between the germline ends. In DNA, the CDR3 is TGCGCCAGCAGCTTAGGGACATCGGTGAACACCGGGGAGCTGTTTTTT. It codes for CASSLGTSVNTGELFF.

This clone appeared a few times. The chain recombines TRBV29-1 with TRBJ1-3; 9 nucleotides line up with TRBD1. This CDR3 spans 13 amino acids. V shed 7 bases, J shed 4 bases, and the junction held 5 bases outside the gene matches. Germline V gives CDR1 SQVTM, CDR2 ANQGSEA. The CDR3: CSAGQGRGNTIYF. As DNA, the CDR3 is TGCAGCGCTGGACAGGGGAGGGGAAACACCATATATTTT. Combining the CDR3 with reference TRBV29-1 and TRBJ1-3 gives the whole variable domain SAVISQKPSRDICQRGTSLTIQCQVDSQVTMMFWYRQQPGQSLTLIATANQGSEATYESGFVIDKFPISRPNLTFSTLTVSNMSPEDSSIYLCSAGQGRGNTIYFGEGSWLTVV.

The chain couples TRBV5-4 to TRBJ2-6; D is ambiguous. Deletions cut 6 bases from V and 4 bases from J, with 11 bases between. This CDR3 has 14 residues. CDR1 is SGHNT and CDR2 is YYREEE in the germline V gene (reference sequence). In DNA, the CDR3 is TGTGCCAGCAAACCACTCCCCGGGGCCAACGTCCTGACTTTC. Its protein product is CASKPLPGANVLTF.

The chain couples TRBV4-1 to TRBJ1-1; TRBD1 agrees at 9 bases. This CDR3 is 15 amino acids long. J was trimmed by 5 bases and V by 4 bases; bases with no gene match: 8. CDR1 MGHRA and CDR2 YSYEKL come from the germline V gene. Here the CDR3 DNA reads TGCGCCAGCAGCCGTAACAGGGGGCTGGGTACTGAAGCTTTCTTT. Protein: CASSRNRGLGTEAFF.

The genes are TRBV7-2 and TRBJ2-7; possible D gene TRBD2, 5 bases. This CDR3 spans 14 amino acids. CDR1 is SGHTA and CDR2 is FQGNSA in the germline V gene. Trimming removed 5 bases at V and 0 bases at J, with 11 bases between. The CDR3 sequence is CASSRGEDSYEQYF. The DNA for the CDR3 is TGTGCCAGCAGCCGGGGAGAGGACTCCTACGAGCAGTACTTC. The entire variable domain, with the rest obtained from reference TRBV7-2 and TRBJ2-7, is as follows: GAGVSQSPSNKVTEKGKDVELRCDPISGHTALYWYRQSLGQGLEFLIYFQGNSAPDKSGLPSDRFSAERTGGSVSTLTIQRTQQEDSAVYLCASSRGEDSYEQYFGPGTRLTVT.

The genes are TRBV7-2 and TRBJ2-5, with 13 bases that match TRBD2. V was clipped by 5 bases and J by 5 bases; unmatched bases: 5. The CDR3 length is 15 residues. Germline assignment: CDR1 SGHTA and CDR2 FQGNSA. The CDR3 spells CASSPGLAGVETQYF. The CDR3 nucleotides read TGTGCCAGCAGCCCCGGACTAGCGGGGGTTGAGACCCAGTACTTC.

The chain carries TRBV18 and TRBJ1-2, with D possibly TRBD1 on 5 matching bases. Trimming pared 0 bases from V and 8 bases from J, leaving 22 bases between. The CDR3 runs to 17 residues. The germline V gene has CDR1 KGHSH and CDR2 LQKENI. The CDR3 sequence is CASSPPQITGTLMGYTF. The CDR3 DNA reads TGTGCCAGCTCACCACCGCAAATCACGGGGACTCTTATGGGCTACACCTTC. Looking up the rest from reference TRBV18 and TRBJ1-2 gives the full variable domain: NAGVMQNPRHLVRRRGQEARLRCSPMKGHSHVYWYRQLPEEGLKFMVYLQKENIIDESGMPKERFSAEFPKEGPSILRIQQVVRGDSAAYFCASSPPQITGTLMGYTFGSGTRLTVV.

The genes are TRBV29-1 and TRBJ1-2; TRBD1 is a possible D gene (6 bases). Trimming shortened V by 0 bases and J by 8 bases, and 16 bases separated the two germline ends. CDR1 and CDR2 from the germline V gene are SQVTM and ANQGSEA. The CDR3 has 14 amino acids. The CDR3 DNA sequence: TGCAGCGTTGAAGATAAGGGACAAGGCGTGGGCTACACCTTC. Residues: CSVEDKGQGVGYTF. Complete variable domain (other parts from reference TRBV29-1 and TRBJ1-2): SAVISQKPSRDICQRGTSLTIQCQVDSQVTMMFWYRQQPGQSLTLIATANQGSEATYESGFVIDKFPISRPNLTFSTLTVSNMSPEDSSIYLCSVEDKGQGVGYTFGSGTRLTVV.

J is TRBJ2-1 and V is TRBV18; 8 nucleotides match TRBD1. Trimming took 4 bases from V and 9 from J; bases not matched to a gene: 14. The germline gives CDR1 KGHSH, CDR2 LQKENI. This CDR3 has 16 amino acids. This CDR3 is CASSQAGTGGWGEQFF. The CDR3, as DNA: TGTGCCAGCTCACAGGCAGGGACAGGTGGATGGGGTGAGCAGTTCTTC.

V gene TRBV10-3 combines with J gene TRBJ2-1; possibly TRBD2 for D (5 bases). Trimming removed 3 bases from V and 5 bases from J, with 17 bases in between. Germline values: CDR1 ENHRY, CDR2 SYGVKD. The CDR3 spans 16 residues. In nucleotides, the CDR3 is TGTGCCATCAGTGAACCGGGGAGAGAGGTCAACAATGAGCAGTTCTTC. The encoded protein is CAISEPGREVNNEQFF.

The V gene is TRBV7-2, the J gene TRBJ1-2, with 9 bases matching TRBD1. Germline CDR1 is SGHTA and CDR2 is FQGNSA. J lost 3 bases, V lost 6 bases, and 5 bases had no gene match. The CDR3 spans 14 residues. CDR3 coding DNA: TGTGCCAGCAGACCCACAGGGGGCGACTATGGCTACACCTTC. This sequence encodes CASRPTGGDYGYTF.

The rearrangement links TRBV9 to TRBJ2-3, with D possibly TRBD1 on 6 matching bases. Trimming removed 4 bases at V and 5 bases at J, with 8 bases between. The CDR3 loop spans 12 amino acids. CDR1 SGDLS and CDR2 YYNGEE come from the germline V gene. The CDR3 nucleotides are TGTGCCAGCAGCCCCAGGGGAGATACGCAGTATTTT. Translated: CASSPRGDTQYF.

This clone has just a few counts. The genes are TRBV14 and TRBJ1-5, with TRBD1 matching over 8 bases. This CDR3 has 17 residues. CDR1 and CDR2 from the germline V gene are SGHDN and FVKESK. J gave up 5 bases and V 0 bases, and 9 bases lay outside the gene matches. The CDR3, as DNA: TGTGCCAGCAGCCAAGATCTACAGGACAGGGCCCATCAGCCCCAGCATTTT. Its translation is CASSQDLQDRAHQPQHF. Combining the CDR3 with reference TRBV14 and TRBJ1-5 gives the whole variable domain EAGVTQFPSHSVIEKGQTVTLRCDPISGHDNLYWYRRVMGKEIKFLLHFVKESKQDESGMPNNRFLAERTGGTYSTLKVQPAELEDSGVYFCASSQDLQDRAHQPQHFGDGTRLSIL.

This chain connects TRBV9 to TRBJ1-2; D remains unclear. Trimming pared 4 bases from V and 6 bases from J, leaving 13 bases between. Germline CDR1 SGDLS, CDR2 YYNGEE. The CDR3 spans 13 residues. The CDR3 protein is CASSPQPKDGYTF. The DNA of the CDR3 is TGTGCCAGCAGCCCACAGCCCAAGGATGGCTACACCTTC.

The chain carries TRBV6-1 and TRBJ2-7; possible D gene TRBD2, 7 bases. Germline V gives CDR1 MNHNS, CDR2 SASEGT. The ends were cut back, 0 bases at V and 4 bases at J, with 16 bases in the middle. The CDR3 runs 16 residues. DNA of the CDR3: TGTGCCAGCAGTGAAGCGACGGGGGGCGCTGGTTACGAGCAGTACTTC. Its protein product is CASSEATGGAGYEQYF.

The chain is built from TRBV21-1 and TRBJ1-1; TRBD1, as called in the table, went unchecked against the DNA. TRBV21-1 is annotated as a pseudogene. The CDR3 length is 14 residues. Here the CDR3 reads CASSRQGRGIVAFF. CDR3 bases: TGTGCCAGCAGTCGACAGGGGCGAGGGATCGTGGCTTTCTTT.

The V gene is TRBV7-3, the J gene TRBJ1-1, with D unclear. The CDR3 spans 14 residues. The V gene lost 5 bases and the J gene lost 5 bases, with 15 bases spanning the gap. The germline V gene encodes CDR1 SGHTA and CDR2 FQGTGA. DNA of the CDR3: TGTGCCAGCAGCCCAAAACCGGGATTAACTGAAGCTTTCTTT. Its protein product is CASSPKPGLTEAFF.

This rearrangement joins TRBV20-1 to TRBJ1-1; a weak D match, TRBD1 (6 bases). V was clipped by 3 bases and J by 6 bases, with 8 bases between them. Per germline, CDR1 DFQATT and CDR2 SNEGSKA (reference sequence). This CDR3 spans 11 amino acids. CDR3 nucleotides: TGCAGTGCTAGTGGGACATCTGAAGCTTTCTTT. Translating it yields CSASGTSEAFF.

The chain joins TRBV4-2 to TRBJ2-1, with 14 bases fitting TRBD2. Germline values: CDR1 LGHNA, CDR2 YNFKEQ. The CDR3 runs to 16 residues. Trimming removed 1 base from V and 8 bases from J; junction bases left unmatched: 4. DNA for the CDR3: TGTGCCAGCAGCCAAGTTGGGACTAGCGGGGGCCATGAGCAGTTCTTC. It specifies CASSQVGTSGGHEQFF.

Points on this clone: This sample includes further DNA sequences coding for the same CDR3. This chain connects TRBV2 to TRBJ1-5; D remains unclear. The V end lost 4 bases, the J end lost 4 bases, and 5 bases lay between the germline ends. The germline CDR1 and CDR2 sequences are SNHLY and FYNNEI. This CDR3 contains 12 residues. The CDR3 here is CASSGRNQPQHF. The CDR3 nucleotides are TGTGCCAGCAGTGGGAGAAATCAGCCCCAGCATTTT.

This chain uses TRBV30 with TRBJ1-5; D is uncertain. Trimming removed 2 bases from V and 5 bases from J, with 10 bases in between. Looked up from germline, CDR1 is GTSNPN and CDR2 is SVGIG (reference sequence). This CDR3 is built from 13 residues. CDR3 loop: CAWSPYEYQPQHF. As DNA, the CDR3 is TGTGCCTGGAGTCCCTATGAGTATCAGCCCCAGCATTTT.

The chain uses TRBV2 and TRBJ2-7, with 7 bases aligning to TRBD1. V shed 5 bases and J 2 bases; nucleotides not matched to a gene: 3. The germline CDR1 and CDR2 sequences are SNHLY and FYNNEI. CDR3 length: 13 amino acids. CDR3 residues: CASSWGTAYEQYF. The CDR3 bases are TGTGCCAGCAGTTGGGGGACAGCCTACGAGCAGTACTTC.

This clone was found a few times. The gene calls are TRBV11-3 and TRBJ1-6, with TRBD1 as a possible D gene (5 bases). This CDR3 comprises 13 residues. Trimming removed 5 bases at V and 7 bases at J, with 9 bases between. Germline values: CDR1 SGHNT, CDR2 YENEEA. CDR3 residues: CASSKEGNSPLHF. CDR3 bases: TGTGCCAGCAGCAAGGAGGGGAATTCACCCCTCCACTTT.

The chain recombines TRBV19 with TRBJ2-3, with no clear D. Germline V lookup: CDR1 LNHDA, CDR2 SQIVND (reference sequence). V was clipped by 1 base and J by 4 bases, with 6 bases between them. CDR3 size: 13 residues. CDR3 in amino acids: CASSIGAADTQYF. CDR3 nucleotide sequence: TGTGCCAGTAGTATAGGGGCCGCAGATACGCAGTATTTT.

V usage is TRBV5-6 and J usage is TRBJ2-7; 7 bases are a match to TRBD1. There are 14 residues in the CDR3. Germline CDR1 SGHDT, CDR2 YYEEEE. The ends lost 0 bases at V and 2 bases at J; junction bases unmatched: 2. The CDR3 loop is CASSLGQGAYEQYF. CDR3 coding DNA: TGTGCCAGCAGCTTGGGACAGGGAGCCTACGAGCAGTACTTC.

The gene calls are TRBV4-1 and TRBJ2-7, with 7 positions matching TRBD2. Per germline, CDR1 MGHRA and CDR2 YSYEKL. V lost 10 bases to trimming and J lost 2 bases; unmatched junction nucleotides: 8. The CDR3 has 13 amino acids. CDR3 amino acids: CATSGTNPYEQYF. CDR3 bases: TGCGCCACTTCCGGGACTAACCCCTACGAGCAGTACTTC.

V gene TRBV5-1 combines with J gene TRBJ1-1, with a weak D call TRBD1 (6 bases). The CDR3 is made up of 16 amino acids. Germline loops: CDR1 SGHRS, CDR2 YFSETQ. V gave up 4 bases and J gave up 2 bases, with 18 bases separating them. The CDR3 DNA sequence: TGCGCCAGCAGCCTAGACCTTTACAGGGAAAACACTGAAGCTTTCTTT. Protein: CASSLDLYRENTEAFF.